These T cell receptor beta chains were read from a single sample in a study of blood T cell repertoires in COVID-19. Assay used: immunoSEQ multiplex PCR; TCRdb lists only in-frame clones, some missing. The sample consists of 130,000 to 150,000 clones, 70% to 90% of them appearing once. Sequenced input: peripheral blood. All receptors come from a man between 65 and 79 years old with acute or convalescent COVID-19. CDR3s include the opening cysteine and the closing phenylalanine or tryptophan. The D gene is left open where the match is weak. Clone size is given for some rows only: seen once, a few or many times, or a class if the clone is expanded.

j_gene: TRBJ1-1; v_gene: TRBV28; d_gene: NA; abundance: NA; CDR3nt: TGTGCCAGCAGTTTAAGGCGAAACGGGAAAGCTTTCTTT; CDR3aa: CASSLRRNGKAFF
j_gene: TRBJ1-1; v_gene: TRBV6-2/TRBV6-3; d_gene: NA; abundance: NA; CDR3nt: TGTGCCAGCAGCCAGCAGGGAAACACTGAAGCTTTCTTT; CDR3aa: CASSQQGNTEAFF
j_gene: TRBJ1-5; v_gene: TRBV6-1; d_gene: NA; abundance: once; CDR3nt: TGTGCCAGCAGTGAGCAGGGCGGACAGCCCCAGCATTTT; CDR3aa: CASSEQGGQPQHF
j_gene: TRBJ2-7; v_gene: TRBV7-3; d_gene: NA; abundance: once; CDR3nt: TGTGCCAGCAGCCTTGAGGACTCGGGAGAACAGCAGTACTTC; CDR3aa: CASSLEDSGEQQYF
j_gene: TRBJ2-5; v_gene: TRBV5-4; d_gene: NA; abundance: NA; CDR3nt: TGTGCCAGCAGCTTGGCCGGACAGAAAGAGACCCAGTACTTC; CDR3aa: CASSLAGQKETQYF
j_gene: TRBJ1-5; v_gene: TRBV14; d_gene: NA; abundance: once; CDR3nt: TGTGCCAGCAGCCAAGGGACAGCCAATCAGCCCCAGCATTTT; CDR3aa: CASSQGTANQPQHF
j_gene: TRBJ2-5; v_gene: TRBV5-1; d_gene: NA; abundance: NA; CDR3nt: TGCGCCAGCAGATCCGCCGGGACATCATTGCCCCAGTACTTC; CDR3aa: CASRSAGTSLPQYF
j_gene: TRBJ1-4; v_gene: TRBV7-2; d_gene: NA; abundance: NA; CDR3nt: TGTGCCAGCAGCTTAGGGTGGCAGCGCGGAAAACTGTTTTTT; CDR3aa: CASSLGWQRGKLFF
j_gene: TRBJ2-3; v_gene: TRBV7-2; d_gene: NA; abundance: NA; CDR3nt: TGTGCCAGCAGCAAACATTTGGGGGGGCCGACAGATACGCAGTATTTT; CDR3aa: CASSKHLGGPTDTQYF
j_gene: TRBJ2-3; v_gene: TRBV7-9; d_gene: NA; abundance: NA; CDR3nt: TGTGCCAGCAGCTTAGCGGGGGGAAAAAAGGATACGCAGTATTTT; CDR3aa: CASSLAGGKKDTQYF
j_gene: TRBJ2-5; v_gene: TRBV30; d_gene: TRBD1; abundance: NA; CDR3nt: TGTGCCTGGAGTGTAGGGACAGGGGGCGGCCAAGAGACCCAGTACTTC; CDR3aa: CAWSVGTGGGQETQYF
j_gene: TRBJ1-1; v_gene: TRBV7-8; d_gene: TRBD1; abundance: NA; CDR3nt: TGTGCCAGCAGCTCAGGGGGGACTGGGAGAACTGAAGCTTTCTTT; CDR3aa: CASSSGGTGRTEAFF
j_gene: TRBJ1-1; v_gene: TRBV6-6; d_gene: TRBD1; abundance: NA; CDR3nt: TGTGCCAGCATTCAGGGGGAATCGAGGAACACTGAAGCTTTCTTT; CDR3aa: CASIQGESRNTEAFF
j_gene: TRBJ2-5; v_gene: TRBV10-3; d_gene: NA; abundance: NA; CDR3nt: TGTGCCATCAGTGTTAGGCAGGAAGAGACCCAGTACTTC; CDR3aa: CAISVRQEETQYF
j_gene: TRBJ2-1; v_gene: TRBV7-9; d_gene: NA; abundance: NA; CDR3nt: TGTGCCAGCAGCTTAGGACATAATGAGCAGTTCTTC; CDR3aa: CASSLGHNEQFF
j_gene: TRBJ1-1; v_gene: TRBV5-8; d_gene: NA; abundance: few; CDR3nt: TGTGCCAGCAGCTTGTTAGCACAGAACACTGAAGCTTTCTTT; CDR3aa: CASSLLAQNTEAFF
j_gene: TRBJ2-7; v_gene: TRBV5-1; d_gene: NA; abundance: NA; CDR3nt: TGCGCCAGCAGCTATAACAGGTACGAGCAGTACTTC; CDR3aa: CASSYNRYEQYF
j_gene: TRBJ2-2; v_gene: TRBV11-1; d_gene: NA; abundance: NA; CDR3nt: TGTGCCAGCAGCCAGCGGACTTCGAACACCGGGGAGCTGTTTTTT; CDR3aa: CASSQRTSNTGELFF
j_gene: TRBJ2-5; v_gene: TRBV5-4; d_gene: NA; abundance: NA; CDR3nt: TGTGCCAGCAGTTCTCCTAGGGGTCCGGGAGAGACCCAGTACTTC; CDR3aa: CASSSPRGPGETQYF
j_gene: TRBJ2-3; v_gene: TRBV10-1; d_gene: NA; abundance: NA; CDR3nt: TGCGCCAGCAGAGGACAGAACACAGATACGCAGTATTTT; CDR3aa: CASRGQNTDTQYF
j_gene: TRBJ2-1; v_gene: TRBV25-1; d_gene: NA; abundance: NA; CDR3nt: TGTGCCAGCAGTGTGGGCAGGGACTCCTACAATGAGCAGTTCTTC; CDR3aa: CASSVGRDSYNEQFF
j_gene: TRBJ2-7; v_gene: TRBV2; d_gene: NA; abundance: NA; CDR3nt: TGTGCCAGCAGTGAAGTCCTAGCGAACACCCAGCAGTACTTC; CDR3aa: CASSEVLANTQQYF
j_gene: TRBJ1-3; v_gene: TRBV28; d_gene: NA; abundance: NA; CDR3nt: TGTGCCAGCACCGCCCGAGACTCTGGAAACACCATATATTTT; CDR3aa: CASTARDSGNTIYF
j_gene: TRBJ2-5; v_gene: TRBV9; d_gene: NA; abundance: NA; CDR3nt: TGTGCCAGCAGCGTTAACAGTCTCCAAGAGACCCAGTACTTC; CDR3aa: CASSVNSLQETQYF
j_gene: TRBJ2-2; v_gene: TRBV11-2; d_gene: NA; abundance: NA; CDR3nt: TGTGCCAGCAGCACGACGGGAGTCCCCCCCGGGGAGCTGTTTTTT; CDR3aa: CASSTTGVPPGELFF
j_gene: TRBJ2-7; v_gene: TRBV3-1/TRBV3-2; d_gene: TRBD2; abundance: NA; CDR3nt: TGTGCCAGCACTTCTAGCGGGGTTACCTACGAGCAGTACTTC; CDR3aa: CASTSSGVTYEQYF
j_gene: TRBJ2-1; v_gene: TRBV3-1/TRBV3-2; d_gene: TRBD2; abundance: NA; CDR3nt: TGTGCCAGCAGCCAAGATGTAGGTAGTCCGGGACTAGCGGTCAGGAGGGGTGGTGAGCAGTTCTTC; CDR3aa: CASSQDVGSPGLAVRRGGEQFF
j_gene: TRBJ2-3; v_gene: TRBV6-5; d_gene: TRBD1; abundance: once; CDR3nt: TGTGCCGGAAGGACAGGTCTTAGCACAGATACGCAGTATTTT; CDR3aa: CAGRTGLSTDTQYF
j_gene: TRBJ1-5; v_gene: TRBV27; d_gene: NA; abundance: NA; CDR3nt: TGTGCCAGCAGCCTTCTACCATTCGACAGAACTAGCAATCAGCCCCAGCATTTT; CDR3aa: CASSLLPFDRTSNQPQHF
j_gene: TRBJ2-2; v_gene: TRBV6-5; d_gene: TRBD1; abundance: NA; CDR3nt: TGTGCCAGCAGAGGGACAGGGAACGCCGGGGAGCTGTTTTTT; CDR3aa: CASRGTGNAGELFF
j_gene: TRBJ1-5; v_gene: TRBV6-6; d_gene: TRBD1; abundance: NA; CDR3nt: TGTGCCAGCAAGATAACCGGGACAGGGTCGTCCCAGCCCCAGCATTTT; CDR3aa: CASKITGTGSSQPQHF
j_gene: TRBJ1-1; v_gene: TRBV19; d_gene: NA; abundance: once; CDR3nt: TGTGCCAGTAGGGACGGGAACTTTAACACTGAAGCTTTCTTT; CDR3aa: CASRDGNFNTEAFF